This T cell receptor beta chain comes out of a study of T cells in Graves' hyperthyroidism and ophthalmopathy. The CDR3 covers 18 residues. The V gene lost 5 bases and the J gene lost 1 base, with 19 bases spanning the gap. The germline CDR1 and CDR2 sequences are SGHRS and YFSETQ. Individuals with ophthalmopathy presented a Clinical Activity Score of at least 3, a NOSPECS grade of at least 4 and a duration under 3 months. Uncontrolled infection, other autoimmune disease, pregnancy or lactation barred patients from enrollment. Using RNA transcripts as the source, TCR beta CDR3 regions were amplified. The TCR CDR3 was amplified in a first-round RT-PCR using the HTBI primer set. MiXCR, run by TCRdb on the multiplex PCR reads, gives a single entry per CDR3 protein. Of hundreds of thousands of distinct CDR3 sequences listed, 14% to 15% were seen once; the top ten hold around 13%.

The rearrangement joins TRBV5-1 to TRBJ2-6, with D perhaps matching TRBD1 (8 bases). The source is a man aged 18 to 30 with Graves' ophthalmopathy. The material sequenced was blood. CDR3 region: CASRHQQGGLSGANVLTF. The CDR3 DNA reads TGCGCCAGCAGGCACCAACAGGGGGGGCTGTCTGGGGCCAACGTCCTGACTTTC.